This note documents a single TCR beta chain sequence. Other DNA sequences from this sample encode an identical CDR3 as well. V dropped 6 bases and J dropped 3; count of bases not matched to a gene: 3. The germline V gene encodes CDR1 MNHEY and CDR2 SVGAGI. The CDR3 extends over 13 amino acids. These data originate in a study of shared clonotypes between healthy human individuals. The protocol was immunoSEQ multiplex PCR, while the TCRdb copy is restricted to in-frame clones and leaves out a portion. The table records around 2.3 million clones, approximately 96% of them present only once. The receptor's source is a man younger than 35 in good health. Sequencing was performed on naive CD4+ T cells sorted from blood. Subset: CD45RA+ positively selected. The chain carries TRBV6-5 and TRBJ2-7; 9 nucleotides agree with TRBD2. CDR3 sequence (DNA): TGTGCCAGCAGACGAGCGGGGGGCTACGAGCAGTACTTC. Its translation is CASRRAGGYEQYF.